This TCR beta chain was obtained from a study of identical twins. Study-wide results and limits: Models underestimated how often monozygotic twins shared out-of-frame TCR alpha. Memory repertoires showed no such pattern, whereas abundant cord blood beta clonotypes carried fewer insertions.

This CDR3 is 15 amino acids long. The V and J ends lost 1 base and 2 bases respectively, with 12 bases between them. CDR1 is MGHRA and CDR2 is YSYEKL in the germline V gene. This clonotype was detected only a few times. Its antigen is unidentified. Donors were all healthy Caucasians. Template switching supplied a universal primer site; unique molecular identifiers were carried on the cDNA. TCRdb passed the 5' RACE reads through MiXCR, listing each CDR3 protein once. The data show 450,000 to 650,000 distinct CDR3 sequences, with roughly 15% seen just once and less than 0.5% held by the top ten. These data also featured in a second study, about yellow fever vaccine responses in identical twins.

Material: CD4+ T cells sorted from blood. The receptor was derived from a woman younger than 30 in good health. The chain has TRBV4-1 and TRBJ2-7; D may be TRBD1 (6 bases). The CDR3: CASSQGTAIAYEQYV. The CDR3 DNA sequence: TGCGCCAGCAGCCAAGGGACAGCGATTGCCTACGAGCAGTACGTC.